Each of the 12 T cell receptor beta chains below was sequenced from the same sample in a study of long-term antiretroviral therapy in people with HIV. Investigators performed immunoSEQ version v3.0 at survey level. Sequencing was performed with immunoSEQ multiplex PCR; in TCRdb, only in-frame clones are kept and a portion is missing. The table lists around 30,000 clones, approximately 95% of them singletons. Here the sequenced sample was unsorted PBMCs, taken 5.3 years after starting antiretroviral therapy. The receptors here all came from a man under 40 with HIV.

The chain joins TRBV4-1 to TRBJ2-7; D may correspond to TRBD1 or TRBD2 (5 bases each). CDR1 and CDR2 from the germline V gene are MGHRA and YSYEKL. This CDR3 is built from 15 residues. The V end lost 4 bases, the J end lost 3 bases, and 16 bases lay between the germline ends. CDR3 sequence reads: CASSRIPGSNYEQYF. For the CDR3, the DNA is TGCGCCAGCAGCCGCATTCCAGGGAGTAACTACGAGCAGTACTTC.

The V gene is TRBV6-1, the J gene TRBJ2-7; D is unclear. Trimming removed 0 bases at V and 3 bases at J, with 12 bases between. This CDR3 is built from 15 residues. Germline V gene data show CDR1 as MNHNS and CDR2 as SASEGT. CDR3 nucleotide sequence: TGTGCCAGCAGTGAAGCTCCTGGCAGTGGCTACGAGCAGTACTTC. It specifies CASSEAPGSGYEQYF.

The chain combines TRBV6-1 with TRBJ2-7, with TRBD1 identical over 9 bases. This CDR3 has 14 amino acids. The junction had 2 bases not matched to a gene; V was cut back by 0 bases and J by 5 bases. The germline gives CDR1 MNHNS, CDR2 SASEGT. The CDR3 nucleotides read TGTGCCAGCAGTGAAGCCGGGACAGGGCACGAGCAGTACTTC. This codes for CASSEAGTGHEQYF.

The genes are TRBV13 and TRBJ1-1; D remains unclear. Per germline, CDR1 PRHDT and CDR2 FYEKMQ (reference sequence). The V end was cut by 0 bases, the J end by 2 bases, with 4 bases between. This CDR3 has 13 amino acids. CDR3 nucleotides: TGTGCCAGCAGCTTAGGCTCCAACACTGAAGCTTTCTTT. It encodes CASSLGSNTEAFF.

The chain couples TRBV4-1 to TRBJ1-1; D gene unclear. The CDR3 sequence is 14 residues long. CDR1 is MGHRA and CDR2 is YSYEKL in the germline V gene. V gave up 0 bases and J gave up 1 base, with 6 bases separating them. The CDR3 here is CASSQERANTEAFF. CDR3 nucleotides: TGCGCCAGCAGCCAAGAAAGGGCGAACACTGAAGCTTTCTTT.

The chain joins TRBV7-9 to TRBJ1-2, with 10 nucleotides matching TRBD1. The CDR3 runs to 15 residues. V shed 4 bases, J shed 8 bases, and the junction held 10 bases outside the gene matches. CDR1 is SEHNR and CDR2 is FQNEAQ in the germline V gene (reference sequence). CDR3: CASSSGTGVSLGYTF. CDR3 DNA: TGTGCCAGCAGCTCCGGGACAGGGGTATCATTGGGCTACACCTTC.

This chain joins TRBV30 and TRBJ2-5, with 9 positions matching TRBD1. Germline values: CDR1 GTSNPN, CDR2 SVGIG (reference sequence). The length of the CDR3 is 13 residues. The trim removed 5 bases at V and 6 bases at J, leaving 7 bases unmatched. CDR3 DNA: TGTGCCTGGTTAACAGGGGGCAGAAAGACCCAGTACTTC. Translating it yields CAWLTGGRKTQYF.

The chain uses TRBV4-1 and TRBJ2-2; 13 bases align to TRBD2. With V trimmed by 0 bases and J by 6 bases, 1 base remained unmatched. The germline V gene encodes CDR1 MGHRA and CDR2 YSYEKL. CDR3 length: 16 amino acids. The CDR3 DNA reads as TGCGCCAGCAGCCAAGAGGGACTAGCGGGGTCCGGGGAGCTGTTTTTT. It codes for CASSQEGLAGSGELFF.

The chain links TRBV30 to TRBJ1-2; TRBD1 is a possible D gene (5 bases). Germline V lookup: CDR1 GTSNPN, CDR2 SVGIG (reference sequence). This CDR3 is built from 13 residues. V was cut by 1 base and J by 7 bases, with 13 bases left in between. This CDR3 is CAWSGRVGGGYTF. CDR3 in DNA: TGTGCCTGGAGTGGGAGGGTGGGGGGTGGCTACACCTTC.

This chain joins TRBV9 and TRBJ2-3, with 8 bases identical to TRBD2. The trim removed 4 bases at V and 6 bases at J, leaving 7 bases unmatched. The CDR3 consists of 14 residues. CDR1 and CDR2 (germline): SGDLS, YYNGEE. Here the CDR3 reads CASSSGLAGDTQYF. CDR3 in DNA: TGTGCCAGCAGCTCTGGACTAGCCGGGGATACGCAGTATTTT.

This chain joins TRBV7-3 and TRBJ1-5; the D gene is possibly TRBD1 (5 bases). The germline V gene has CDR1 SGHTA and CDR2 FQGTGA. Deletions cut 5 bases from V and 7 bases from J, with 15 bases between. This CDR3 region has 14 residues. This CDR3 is CASSPSGTGQPQHF. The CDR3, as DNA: TGTGCCAGCAGCCCTTCAGGGACGGGGCAGCCCCAGCATTTT.

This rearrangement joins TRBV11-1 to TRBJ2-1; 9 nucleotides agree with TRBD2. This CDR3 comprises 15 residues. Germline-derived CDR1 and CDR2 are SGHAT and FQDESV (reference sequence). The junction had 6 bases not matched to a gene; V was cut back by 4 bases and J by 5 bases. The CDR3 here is CASSSRLAVDNEQFF. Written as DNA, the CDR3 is TGTGCCAGCAGCTCCAGACTAGCGGTAGACAATGAGCAGTTCTTC.